The 24 T cell receptor beta chains given below trace back to one sample, sequenced in a study of shared clonotypes between healthy human individuals. Repertoires were generated with immunoSEQ multiplex PCR, while TCRdb's copy carries only in-frame clones and drops some. Counted here are roughly 500,000 clones, around 73% occurring once; the ten biggest clones make up 12%. Specimen: PBMCs. The receptors originated from a woman aged 40 to 50 in good health. Some clones in this sample may be carry-over from other donors' samples.

CDR3 in amino acids: CASSLAGGGEQYF. CDR3 DNA sequence: TGTGCCAGCAGCTTAGCGGGAGGAGGGGAGCAGTACTTC. This chain uses TRBV7-9 with TRBJ2-7, with D perhaps TRBD2 (6 bases). This CDR3 is 13 amino acids long. CDR1 and CDR2 from the germline V gene are SEHNR and FQNEAQ (reference sequence). The ends were cut back, 0 bases at V and 7 bases at J, with 10 bases in the middle.

The gene calls are TRBV7-9 and TRBJ2-3, with 7 bases aligning to TRBD1. CDR1 is SEHNR, CDR2 FQNEAQ, per germline (reference sequence). V gave up 1 base and J gave up 6 bases; unmatched junction bases: 7. CDR3 length equals 15 residues. In DNA form, the CDR3 reads TGTGCCAGCAGCTTAGTGAAGGGGGCACGGGATACGCAGTATTTT. Amino acids: CASSLVKGARDTQYF.

J is TRBJ2-1 and V is TRBV7-2, with D hard to call. The germline V and J ends were trimmed by 0 bases and 15 bases, with 9 bases remaining between them. The CDR3 runs 11 residues. Per germline, CDR1 SGHTA and CDR2 FQGNSA. CDR3 bases: TGTGCCAGCAGCTTAGCGATGGGGTGGTTCTTC. Its protein is CASSLAMGWFF. The full variable domain, in which reference TRBV7-2 and TRBJ2-1 provide the parts outside the CDR3, is GAGVSQSPSNKVTEKGKDVELRCDPISGHTALYWYRQSLGQGLEFLIYFQGNSAPDKSGLPSDRFSAERTGGSVSTLTIQRTQQEDSAVYLCASSLAMGWFFGPGTRLTVL.

This chain joins TRBV6-6 and TRBJ1-1; D is unresolved. The CDR3 loop spans 11 amino acids. Germline lookup yields CDR1 MNHNY and CDR2 SVGAGI (reference sequence). V was pared by 2 bases and J by 7 bases, with 5 bases between. CDR3 sequence reads: CASSYRGEAFF. The CDR3 DNA follows: TGTGCCAGCAGTTACCGGGGTGAAGCTTTCTTT.

V and J are TRBV6-1 and TRBJ2-5; 14 positions agree with TRBD2. Germline assignment: CDR1 MNHNS and CDR2 SASEGT. The CDR3 has 15 amino acids. J was trimmed by 7 bases and V by 5 bases; bases with no gene match: 6. This chain's CDR3 is CASSPGLAGVATQYF. As DNA, the CDR3 is TGTGCCAGCAGTCCGGGACTAGCGGGAGTGGCGACCCAGTACTTC.

In its sample, this clone was seen a few times. V is TRBV25-1 and J is TRBJ2-7; 12 nucleotides agree with TRBD2. There are 15 residues in the CDR3. The V segment lost 2 bases and the J segment 5 bases; nucleotides outside the gene matches: 4. Germline V lookup: CDR1 MGHDK, CDR2 SYGVNS. The CDR3 reads CASSEGLAGFDEQYF. Here the CDR3 DNA reads TGTGCCAGCAGTGAAGGACTAGCGGGATTCGACGAGCAGTACTTC.

The rearrangement uses TRBV2 and TRBJ2-3, with TRBD2 matching 10 bases. The germline gives CDR1 SNHLY, CDR2 FYNNEI. Trimming cost V 7 bases and J 4 bases; bases outside gene matches: 5. The CDR3 spans 14 residues. The CDR3 nucleotides read TGTGCCAGCAATTTAGCGGGAGGCGCAGATACGCAGTATTTT. The encoded protein is CASNLAGGADTQYF.

The chain joins TRBV7-2 to TRBJ1-3; 8 nucleotides match TRBD1. The germline gives CDR1 SGHTA, CDR2 FQGNSA. Germline trimming cut 7 bases from V and 4 bases from J; bases unmatched to any gene: 6. This CDR3 spans 14 amino acids. The CDR3 sequence: CASKPDREGNTIYF. CDR3 coding DNA: TGTGCCAGCAAGCCGGACAGGGAGGGAAACACCATATATTTT.

V gene TRBV5-1 combines with J gene TRBJ2-5, with D unclear. Germline assignment: CDR1 SGHRS and CDR2 YFSETQ. The CDR3 contains 14 residues. V shed 4 bases and J shed 4 bases, with 14 bases lying between them. The CDR3 protein is CASSLNARGETQYF. As DNA, the CDR3 is TGCGCCAGCAGCCTGAATGCCCGAGGAGAGACCCAGTACTTC.

The gene calls are TRBV27 and TRBJ2-1; D is unresolved. This CDR3 comprises 13 residues. Trimming removed 4 bases from V and 13 bases from J, with 17 bases in between. Germline lookup yields CDR1 MNHEY and CDR2 SMNVEV (reference sequence). The CDR3 coding sequence is TGTGCCAGCAGTTCCCAGAGTAGAGGTCTCCAGTTCTTC. Its protein is CASSSQSRGLQFF.

This clone was detected only a few times. The V call is TRBV6-4, the J call TRBJ2-6, with unresolved D. CDR1 and CDR2 from the germline V gene are MRHNA and SNTAGT. Trimming pared 2 bases from V and 3 bases from J, leaving 8 bases between. CDR3 length: 15 residues. In DNA form, the CDR3 reads TGTGCCAGCAGTGACGGCAGCCGTGGGGCCAACGTCCTGACTTTC. Amino acids: CASSDGSRGANVLTF.

The rearrangement links TRBV30 to TRBJ2-1; unclear D gene. CDR3 size: 11 residues. The ends were cut back, 4 bases at V and 12 bases at J, with 13 bases in the middle. CDR1 and CDR2 (germline): GTSNPN, SVGIG (reference sequence). The CDR3 spells CAWNDRVGQFF. The CDR3 bases are TGTGCCTGGAATGATCGGGTAGGGCAGTTCTTC.

The chain recombines TRBV9 with TRBJ2-1; 9 bases are shared with TRBD2. CDR1 is SGDLS, CDR2 YYNGEE, per germline. After removal of 4 bases from V and 0 bases from J, the junction contained 5 bases not matched to a gene. CDR3 length equals 16 residues. The CDR3 DNA reads as TGTGCCAGCAGCATAAATAGCGGGAGCTCCTACAATGAGCAGTTCTTC. Translation gives CASSINSGSSYNEQFF.

The chain couples TRBV14 to TRBJ2-7, with unresolved D. Trimming left V 4 bases short and J 1 base short, with 8 bases between. This CDR3 has 13 residues. Per the germline V gene, CDR1 is SGHDN and CDR2 is FVKESK. The CDR3: CASSPTSSYEQYF. The CDR3 region has the DNA TGTGCCAGCAGCCCTACATCGTCCTACGAGCAGTACTTC.

The rearrangement links TRBV6-1 to TRBJ2-3; 9 nucleotides match TRBD2. Germline CDR1 reads MNHNS; CDR2 reads SASEGT. The CDR3 totals 16 residues. Trimming took 1 base from V and 1 from J; bases not matched to a gene: 3. CDR3 sequence: CASSEELAGGTDTQYF. The CDR3 DNA reads as TGTGCCAGCAGTGAAGAGTTAGCGGGAGGCACAGATACGCAGTATTTT.

For the CDR3, the DNA is TGTGCCTGGTCGCCCAGCGGAAACACCATATATTTT. Its translation is CAWSPSGNTIYF. V is TRBV30 and J is TRBJ1-3; D gene unclear. The germline V and J ends were trimmed by 5 bases and 4 bases, with 9 bases remaining between them. This CDR3 is built from 12 residues. Germline V gene lookup returns CDR1 GTSNPN and CDR2 SVGIG (reference sequence).

V is TRBV7-9 and J is TRBJ2-7; a possible D gene is TRBD2 (6 bases). Germline loops: CDR1 SEHNR, CDR2 FQNEAQ (reference sequence). The V end lost 5 bases, the J end lost 8 bases, and 22 bases lay between the germline ends. The CDR3 totals 15 residues. Here the CDR3 reads CASSRLGGTSTQQYF. As DNA, the CDR3 is TGTGCCAGCAGCCGTCTGGGAGGCACCTCTACGCAGCAGTACTTC.

CDR3 nucleotides: TGCGCCAGCGGTCTCGGATTAAGCACAGATACGCAGTATTTT. Translating it yields CASGLGLSTDTQYF. This chain joins TRBV5-1 and TRBJ2-3; D unresolved. Per the germline V gene, CDR1 is SGHRS and CDR2 is YFSETQ. V dropped 7 bases and J dropped 0 bases, with 12 bases sitting between them. The CDR3 length is 14 residues.

J is TRBJ2-7 and V is TRBV10-3; 10 bases agree with TRBD1. V was pared by 6 bases and J by 4 bases, with 6 bases of the junction left unmatched. Germline V gene data show CDR1 as ENHRY and CDR2 as SYGVKD. This CDR3 contains 14 residues. CDR3 protein: CAIRGDRGDYEQYF. The CDR3 DNA follows: TGTGCCATCAGAGGGGACAGGGGCGATTACGAGCAGTACTTC.

This sequence joins TRBV7-9 and TRBJ1-4; 11 nucleotides agree with TRBD1. Germline lookup yields CDR1 SEHNR and CDR2 FQNEAQ (reference sequence). J lost 7 bases, V lost 1 base, and 5 bases had no gene match. The CDR3 consists of 16 residues. The CDR3 sequence: CASSLGTGGAREKLFF. CDR3 coding DNA: TGTGCCAGCAGCTTAGGGACAGGGGGCGCGCGTGAAAAACTGTTTTTT.

The chain couples TRBV14 to TRBJ2-2; 7 bases match TRBD1. CDR1 is SGHDN and CDR2 is FVKESK in the germline V gene. The V and J ends lost 4 bases and 0 bases, in that order; junction bases with no gene match: 5. The CDR3 runs 16 residues. The CDR3 reads CASSLTGDPNTGELFF. For the CDR3, the DNA is TGTGCCAGCAGCCTTACAGGGGATCCGAACACCGGGGAGCTGTTTTTT.

This clone was found many times. V usage is TRBV7-2 and J usage is TRBJ1-2; unclear D gene. The CDR3 is 12 residues long. Trimming stripped 3 bases from V and 0 bases from J, with 2 bases between. Per the germline V gene, CDR1 is SGHTA and CDR2 is FQGNSA. CDR3 sequence (DNA): TGTGCCAGCAGCTTCACTAACTATGGCTACACCTTC. It is translated as CASSFTNYGYTF.

V is TRBV5-4 and J is TRBJ1-1; TRBD1 is a possible D gene (5 bases). The V gene's germline CDR1 is SGHNT and CDR2 YYREEE (reference sequence). The CDR3 spans 14 residues. V was trimmed by 6 bases and J by 0 bases, leaving 12 bases between them. CDR3 DNA: TGTGCCAGCATCCGGGACGGGTTGAACACTGAAGCTTTCTTT. Its translation is CASIRDGLNTEAFF. The variable domain in full, with the rest retrieved from reference TRBV5-4 and TRBJ1-1, is ETGVTQSPTHLIKTRGQQVTLRCSSQSGHNTVSWYQQALGQGPQFIFQYYREEENGRGNFPPRFSGLQFPNYSSELNVNALELDDSALYLCASIRDGLNTEAFFGQGTRLTVV.

This sequence joins TRBV29-1 and TRBJ2-7, with D maybe TRBD2 (5 bases). The length of the CDR3 is 13 residues. Germline assignment: CDR1 SQVTM and CDR2 ANQGSEA. The V gene lost 3 bases and the J gene lost 6 bases, with 15 bases spanning the gap. CDR3 protein: CSVENDGGREQYF. The CDR3 coding sequence is TGCAGCGTTGAGAATGACGGAGGCCGCGAGCAGTACTTC.